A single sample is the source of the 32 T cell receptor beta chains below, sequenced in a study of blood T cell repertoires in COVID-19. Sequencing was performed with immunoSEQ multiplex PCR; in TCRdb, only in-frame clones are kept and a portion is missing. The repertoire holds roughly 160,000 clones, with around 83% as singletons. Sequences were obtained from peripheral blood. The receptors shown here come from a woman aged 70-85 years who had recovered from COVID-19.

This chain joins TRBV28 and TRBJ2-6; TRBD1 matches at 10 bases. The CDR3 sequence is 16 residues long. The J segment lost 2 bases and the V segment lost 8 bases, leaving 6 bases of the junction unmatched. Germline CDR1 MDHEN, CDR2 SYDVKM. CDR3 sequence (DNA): TGTGCCAGCCTCGACAGGGGGCTGGCTGGGGCCAACGTCCTGACTTTC. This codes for CASLDRGLAGANVLTF.

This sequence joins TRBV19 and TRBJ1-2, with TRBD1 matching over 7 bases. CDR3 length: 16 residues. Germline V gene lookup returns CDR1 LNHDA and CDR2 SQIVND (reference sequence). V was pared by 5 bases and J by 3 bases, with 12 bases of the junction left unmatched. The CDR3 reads CASSPRTAGTDYGYTF. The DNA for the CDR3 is TGTGCCAGTAGTCCCCGGACCGCCGGGACAGACTATGGCTACACCTTC.

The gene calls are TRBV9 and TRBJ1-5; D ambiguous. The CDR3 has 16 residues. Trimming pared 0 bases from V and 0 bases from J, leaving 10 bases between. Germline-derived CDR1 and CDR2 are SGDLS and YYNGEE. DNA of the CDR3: TGTGCCAGCAGCGTAGGGGAGGGTTATAGCAATCAGCCCCAGCATTTT. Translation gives CASSVGEGYSNQPQHF.

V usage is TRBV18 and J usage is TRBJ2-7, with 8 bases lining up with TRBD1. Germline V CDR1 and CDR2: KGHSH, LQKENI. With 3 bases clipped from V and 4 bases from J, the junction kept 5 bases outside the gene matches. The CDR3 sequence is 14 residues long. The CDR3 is CASSPAGGGYEQYF. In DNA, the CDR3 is TGTGCCAGCTCACCCGCAGGGGGCGGGTACGAGCAGTACTTC.

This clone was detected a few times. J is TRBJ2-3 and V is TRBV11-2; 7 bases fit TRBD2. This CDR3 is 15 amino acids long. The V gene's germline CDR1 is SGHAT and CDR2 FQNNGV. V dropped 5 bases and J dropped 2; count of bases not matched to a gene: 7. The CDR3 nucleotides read TGTGCCAGCAGCCCCTGGCGGGACTACACAGATACGCAGTATTTT. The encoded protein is CASSPWRDYTDTQYF.

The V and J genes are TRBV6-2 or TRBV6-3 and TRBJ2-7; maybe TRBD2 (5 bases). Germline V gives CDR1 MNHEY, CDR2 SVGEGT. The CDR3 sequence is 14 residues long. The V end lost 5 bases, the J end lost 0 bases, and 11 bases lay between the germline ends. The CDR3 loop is CASSPGLPSYEQYF. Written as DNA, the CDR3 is TGTGCCAGCAGTCCCGGACTGCCCTCCTACGAGCAGTACTTC.

The CDR3 DNA reads as TGTGCCAGCAGTTACCGGACAGGGAGGTCCTATGGCTACACCTTC. This gives the protein CASSYRTGRSYGYTF. The chain combines TRBV27 with TRBJ1-2, with 8 bases that match TRBD1. This CDR3 contains 15 residues. Per germline, CDR1 MNHEY and CDR2 SMNVEV (reference sequence). The V gene end was trimmed by 4 bases and the J gene end by 4 bases; junction bases not matched to a gene: 8.

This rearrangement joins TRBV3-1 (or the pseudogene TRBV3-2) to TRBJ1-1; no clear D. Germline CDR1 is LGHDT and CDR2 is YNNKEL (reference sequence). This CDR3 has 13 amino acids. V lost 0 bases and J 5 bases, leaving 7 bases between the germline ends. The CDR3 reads CASSQDRGTEAFF. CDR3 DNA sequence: TGTGCCAGCAGCCAAGATCGAGGAACTGAAGCTTTCTTT.

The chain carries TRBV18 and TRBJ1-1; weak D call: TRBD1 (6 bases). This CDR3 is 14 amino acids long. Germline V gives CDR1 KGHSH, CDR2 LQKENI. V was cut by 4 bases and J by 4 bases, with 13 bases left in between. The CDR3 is CASSLAGASTEAFF. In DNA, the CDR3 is TGTGCCAGCTCACTGGCGGGGGCGAGCACTGAAGCTTTCTTT.

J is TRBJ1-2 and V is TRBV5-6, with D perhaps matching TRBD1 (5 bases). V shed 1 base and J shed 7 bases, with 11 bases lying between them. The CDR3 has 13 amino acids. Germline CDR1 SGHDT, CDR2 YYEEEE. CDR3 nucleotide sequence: TGTGCCAGCAGCTTGTGGGGCAGTCCTGGCTACACCTTC. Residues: CASSLWGSPGYTF.

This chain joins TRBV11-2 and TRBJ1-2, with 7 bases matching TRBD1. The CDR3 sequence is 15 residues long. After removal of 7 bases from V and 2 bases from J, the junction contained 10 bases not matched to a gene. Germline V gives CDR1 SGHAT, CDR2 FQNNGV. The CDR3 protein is CASTPNRGGNYGYTF. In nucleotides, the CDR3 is TGTGCCAGCACCCCTAATAGAGGGGGCAACTATGGCTACACCTTC.

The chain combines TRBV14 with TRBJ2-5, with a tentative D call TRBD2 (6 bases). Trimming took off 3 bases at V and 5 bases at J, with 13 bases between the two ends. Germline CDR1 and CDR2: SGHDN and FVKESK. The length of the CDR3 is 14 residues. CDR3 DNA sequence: TGTGCCAGCAGCCAGGTGGGGGGTCGGGAGACCCAGTACTTC. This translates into CASSQVGGRETQYF.

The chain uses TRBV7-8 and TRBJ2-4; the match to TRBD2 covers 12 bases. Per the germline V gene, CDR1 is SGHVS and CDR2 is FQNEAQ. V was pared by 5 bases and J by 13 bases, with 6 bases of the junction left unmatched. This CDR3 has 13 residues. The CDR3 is CASSRGLAGPQYF. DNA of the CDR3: TGTGCCAGCAGCCGCGGACTAGCGGGGCCACAGTACTTC. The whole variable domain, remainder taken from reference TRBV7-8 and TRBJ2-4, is GAGVSQSPRYKVAKRGQDVALRCDPISGHVSLFWYQQALGQGPEFLTYFQNEAQLDKSGLPSDRFFAERPEGSVSTLKIQRTQQEDSAVYLCASSRGLAGPQYFGAGTRLSVL.

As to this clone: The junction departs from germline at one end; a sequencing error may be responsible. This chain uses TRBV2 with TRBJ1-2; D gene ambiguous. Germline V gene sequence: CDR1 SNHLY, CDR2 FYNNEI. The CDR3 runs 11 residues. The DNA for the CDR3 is TGCGCCGGCGGTCGGGGCTATGGCTACACCTTC. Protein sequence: CAGGRGYGYTF.

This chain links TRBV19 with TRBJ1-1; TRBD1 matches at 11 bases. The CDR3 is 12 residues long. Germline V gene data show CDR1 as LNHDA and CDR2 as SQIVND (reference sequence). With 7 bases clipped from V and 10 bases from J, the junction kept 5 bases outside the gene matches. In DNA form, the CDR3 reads TGTGCCAGTACCGGACAGGGGGCGGCAGCTTTCTTT. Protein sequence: CASTGQGAAAFF.

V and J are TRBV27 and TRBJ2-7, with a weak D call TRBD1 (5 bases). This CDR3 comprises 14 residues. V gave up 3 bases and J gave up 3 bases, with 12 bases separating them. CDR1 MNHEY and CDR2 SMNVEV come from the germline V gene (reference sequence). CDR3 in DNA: TGTGCCAGCAGTTTGGGGCGCTACTACTACGAGCAGTACTTC. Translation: CASSLGRYYYEQYF.

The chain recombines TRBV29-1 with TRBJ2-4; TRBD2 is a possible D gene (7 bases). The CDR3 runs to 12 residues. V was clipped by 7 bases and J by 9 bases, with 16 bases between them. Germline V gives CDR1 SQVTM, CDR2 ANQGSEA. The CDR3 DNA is TGCAGCGCCCAAGGGGGGGACGGCATTCAGTACTTC. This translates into CSAQGGDGIQYF.

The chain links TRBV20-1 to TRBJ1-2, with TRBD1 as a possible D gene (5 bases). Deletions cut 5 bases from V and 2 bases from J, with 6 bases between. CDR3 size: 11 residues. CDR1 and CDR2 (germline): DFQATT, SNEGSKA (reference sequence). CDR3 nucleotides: TGCAGTGCTGGGGGGAACTATGGCTACACCTTC. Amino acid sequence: CSAGGNYGYTF.

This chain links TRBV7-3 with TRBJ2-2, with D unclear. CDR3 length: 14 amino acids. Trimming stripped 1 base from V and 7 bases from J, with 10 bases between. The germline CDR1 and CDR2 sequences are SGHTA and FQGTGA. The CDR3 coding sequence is TGTGCCAGCAGCTTAATGAGTGGTAACGGGGAGCTGTTTTTT. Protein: CASSLMSGNGELFF.

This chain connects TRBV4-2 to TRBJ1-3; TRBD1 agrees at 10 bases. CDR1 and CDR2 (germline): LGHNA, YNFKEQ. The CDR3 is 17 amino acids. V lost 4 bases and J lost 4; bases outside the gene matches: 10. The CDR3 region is CASSRLTPGQGGNTIYF. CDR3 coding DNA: TGTGCCAGCAGCCGCCTCACCCCGGGACAGGGGGGAAACACCATATATTTT.

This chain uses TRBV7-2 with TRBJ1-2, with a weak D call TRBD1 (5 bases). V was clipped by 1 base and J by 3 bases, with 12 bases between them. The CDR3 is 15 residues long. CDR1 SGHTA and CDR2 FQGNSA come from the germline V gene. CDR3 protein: CASSLVYRLDYGYTF. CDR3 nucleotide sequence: TGTGCCAGCAGCTTAGTCTACAGGCTCGACTATGGCTACACCTTC.

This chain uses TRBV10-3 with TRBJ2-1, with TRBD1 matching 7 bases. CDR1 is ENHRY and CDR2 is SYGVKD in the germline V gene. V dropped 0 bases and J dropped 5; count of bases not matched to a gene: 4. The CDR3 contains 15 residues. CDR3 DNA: TGTGCCATCAGTGAGTCGGTGGGACAGCACAATGAGCAGTTCTTC. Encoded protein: CAISESVGQHNEQFF.

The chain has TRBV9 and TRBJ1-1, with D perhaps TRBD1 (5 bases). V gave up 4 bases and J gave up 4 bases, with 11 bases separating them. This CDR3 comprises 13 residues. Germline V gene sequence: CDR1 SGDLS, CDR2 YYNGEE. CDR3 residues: CASSHGGGTEAFF. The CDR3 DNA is TGTGCCAGCAGCCACGGGGGAGGCACTGAAGCTTTCTTT.

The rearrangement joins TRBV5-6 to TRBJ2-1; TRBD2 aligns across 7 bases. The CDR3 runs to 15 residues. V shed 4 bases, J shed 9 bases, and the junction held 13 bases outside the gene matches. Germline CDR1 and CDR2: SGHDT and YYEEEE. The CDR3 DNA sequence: TGTGCCAGCAGCCCGACGGGGCGGGGGAACTTTGAGCAGTTCTTC. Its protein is CASSPTGRGNFEQFF.

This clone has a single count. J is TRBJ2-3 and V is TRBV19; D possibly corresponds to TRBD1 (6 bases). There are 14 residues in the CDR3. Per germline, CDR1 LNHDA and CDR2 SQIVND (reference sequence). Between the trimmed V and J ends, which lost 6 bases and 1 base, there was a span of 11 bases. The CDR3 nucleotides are TGTGCCAGTAGGTCGACAGGCCGCACAGATACGCAGTATTTT. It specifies CASRSTGRTDTQYF. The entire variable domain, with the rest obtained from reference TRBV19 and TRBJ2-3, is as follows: DGGITQSPKYLFRKEGQNVTLSCEQNLNHDAMYWYRQDPGQGLRLIYYSQIVNDFQKGDIAEGYSVSREKKESFPLTVTSAQKNPTAFYLCASRSTGRTDTQYFGPGTRLTVL.

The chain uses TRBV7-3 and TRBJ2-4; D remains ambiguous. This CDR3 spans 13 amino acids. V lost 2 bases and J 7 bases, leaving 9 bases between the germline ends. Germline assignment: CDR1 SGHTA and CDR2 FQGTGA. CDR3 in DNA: TGTGCCAGCAGCTTACTCCCCTCCAACATTCAGTACTTC. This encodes CASSLLPSNIQYF.

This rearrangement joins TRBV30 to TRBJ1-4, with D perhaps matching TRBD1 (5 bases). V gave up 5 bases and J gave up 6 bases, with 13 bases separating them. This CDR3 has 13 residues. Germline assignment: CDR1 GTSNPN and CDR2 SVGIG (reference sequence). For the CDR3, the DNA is TGTGCCTGGCGCCCCCTAGGGGATGAAAAACTGTTTTTT. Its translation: CAWRPLGDEKLFF.

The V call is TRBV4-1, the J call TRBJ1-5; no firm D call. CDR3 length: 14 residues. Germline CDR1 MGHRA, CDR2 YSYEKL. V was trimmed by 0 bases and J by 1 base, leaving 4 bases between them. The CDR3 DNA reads TGCGCCAGCAGCCAAGAGGGCAGCAATCAGCCCCAGCATTTT. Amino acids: CASSQEGSNQPQHF.

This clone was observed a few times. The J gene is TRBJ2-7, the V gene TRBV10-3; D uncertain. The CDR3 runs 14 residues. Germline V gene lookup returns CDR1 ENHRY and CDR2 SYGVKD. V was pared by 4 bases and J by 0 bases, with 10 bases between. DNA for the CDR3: TGTGCCATCAGTGGTGGTAGCAGCTCCTACGAGCAGTACTTC. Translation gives CAISGGSSSYEQYF.

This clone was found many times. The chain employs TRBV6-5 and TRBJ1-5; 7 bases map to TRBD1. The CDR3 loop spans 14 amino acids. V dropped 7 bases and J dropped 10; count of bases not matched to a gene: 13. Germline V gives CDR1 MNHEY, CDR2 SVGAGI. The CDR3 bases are TGTGCCAGCACCTTAAGGACAGGATCCCCCCCCCAGCATTTT. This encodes CASTLRTGSPPQHF.

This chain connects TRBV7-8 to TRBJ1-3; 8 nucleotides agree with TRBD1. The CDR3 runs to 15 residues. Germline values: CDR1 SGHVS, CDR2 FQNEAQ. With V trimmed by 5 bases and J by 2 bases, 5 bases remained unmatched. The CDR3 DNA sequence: TGTGCCAGCAGCAACCAGGGGGCTGCTGGAAACACCATATATTTT. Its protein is CASSNQGAAGNTIYF.

This chain's CDR3 is CAWRQGNGEAFF. CDR3 bases: TGTGCCTGGAGACAGGGTAACGGTGAAGCTTTCTTT. The J gene is TRBJ1-1, the V gene TRBV30; possibly TRBD1 for D (6 bases). Trimming removed 3 bases from V and 7 bases from J, with 12 bases in between. This CDR3 is built from 12 residues. Germline V gene sequence: CDR1 GTSNPN, CDR2 SVGIG (reference sequence).